These 28 T cell receptor beta chains share one sample of origin, sequenced in a study of shared clonotypes between healthy human individuals. Using immunoSEQ multiplex PCR, the repertoire was profiled, and TCRdb retains in-frame clones only, with some absent. The table has around 1,900,000 clones, just under 95% seen once. CD45RO-negative, CCR7-positively selected cells formed the naive CD8 fraction, excluding terminally differentiated effector memory CD45RA+ cells. Sequenced sample: naive CD8+ T cells from PBMCs. Receptors were obtained from a young man in good health. Some clones in this sample may be carry-over from other donors' samples.

V is TRBV6-6 and J is TRBJ2-7; D unresolved. In germline, CDR1 is MNHNY, CDR2 SVGAGI (reference sequence). This CDR3 is 13 amino acids long. Deletions cut 0 bases from V and 3 bases from J, with 6 bases between. The CDR3 here is CASSYSEYYEQYF. The CDR3 region has the DNA TGTGCCAGCAGTTACTCCGAGTACTACGAGCAGTACTTC.

The chain recombines TRBV27 with TRBJ1-2; D is undetermined. V lost 0 bases and J lost 0, with 11 bases in between. CDR3 size: 16 residues. CDR1 is MNHEY, CDR2 SMNVEV, per germline (reference sequence). Written as DNA, the CDR3 is TGTGCCAGCAGTTTATCGATTAAGGCGTCTAACTATGGCTACACCTTC. Its translation: CASSLSIKASNYGYTF.

This clone was observed once. The chain is built from TRBV4-1 and TRBJ2-7, with 13 bases that match TRBD2. Looked up from germline, CDR1 is MGHRA and CDR2 is YSYEKL. J gave up 5 bases and V 2 bases, and 12 bases lay outside the gene matches. This CDR3 comprises 18 residues. This CDR3 reads CASSQLPGLAGSADEQYF. The CDR3 coding sequence is TGCGCCAGCAGCCAACTTCCGGGACTAGCGGGAAGTGCGGACGAGCAGTACTTC.

This clone has only one observation. The chain links TRBV11-2 to TRBJ1-4, with D possibly being TRBD1 (5 bases). Trimming took 0 bases from V and 0 from J, leaving 17 bases between them. The CDR3 is 19 residues long. Germline values: CDR1 SGHAT, CDR2 FQNNGV. The chain's CDR3 is CASSLDRLLYRSTNEKLFF. In DNA, the CDR3 is TGTGCCAGCAGCTTAGATCGCCTCCTTTACAGGTCAACTAATGAAAAACTGTTTTTT.

The chain couples TRBV7-9 to TRBJ1-3; D is undetermined. Between the trimmed V and J ends, which lost 5 bases and 0 bases, there was a span of 8 bases. The CDR3 runs to 14 residues. Germline CDR1 SEHNR, CDR2 FQNEAQ (reference sequence). The CDR3, as DNA: TGTGCCAGCAGCGTGGACCTCTCTGGAAACACCATATATTTT. Residues: CASSVDLSGNTIYF.

With regard to this clone: Other DNA sequences of this sample code for an identical CDR3. The V gene is TRBV29-1, the J gene TRBJ2-2; D unclear. Germline loops: CDR1 SQVTM, CDR2 ANQGSEA. This CDR3 contains 12 residues. V was shortened by 4 bases and J by 4 bases, with 7 bases between the two germline ends. CDR3 sequence (DNA): TGCAGCGTTGGGGTTGGCACCGGGGAGCTGTTTTTT. Translated: CSVGVGTGELFF.

The chain employs TRBV7-9 and TRBJ2-7; D not certain. CDR3 length: 15 residues. Between the trimmed V and J ends, which lost 0 bases and 0 bases, there was a span of 9 bases. Germline V gives CDR1 SEHNR, CDR2 FQNEAQ (reference sequence). CDR3 loop: CASSLAAGLSYEQYF. CDR3 nucleotides: TGTGCCAGCAGCTTAGCGGCCGGCCTCTCCTACGAGCAGTACTTC.

This clone was seen once. The chain joins TRBV6-1 to TRBJ2-3, with unresolved D. V lost 5 bases, J lost 6 bases, and 12 bases lay in between. The germline CDR1 and CDR2 sequences are MNHNS and SASEGT. The CDR3 spans 13 residues. CDR3: CASSPTRRDTQYF. The CDR3 coding sequence is TGTGCCAGCAGTCCGACCCGGCGGGATACGCAGTATTTT.

The rearrangement joins TRBV5-8 to TRBJ1-1; 9 nucleotides line up with TRBD1. Germline CDR1 reads SGHTS; CDR2 reads YDEGEE. V shed 4 bases and J 6 bases; nucleotides not matched to a gene: 4. The CDR3 is 13 residues long. CDR3 DNA sequence: TGTGCCAGCAGCCCCGGACAGGGGCCTGAAGCTTTCTTT. Residues: CASSPGQGPEAFF.

V and J are TRBV2 and TRBJ2-7, with D perhaps TRBD1 (5 bases). Germline CDR1 SNHLY, CDR2 FYNNEI. Trimming left V 1 base short and J 2 bases short, with 15 bases between. This CDR3 is built from 16 residues. CDR3 region: CASSEGPGRTPYEQYF. Here the CDR3 DNA reads TGTGCCAGCAGTGAAGGACCCGGACGGACACCCTACGAGCAGTACTTC.

The chain links TRBV28 to TRBJ1-1; possible D gene TRBD1, 6 bases. Germline values: CDR1 MDHEN, CDR2 SYDVKM. With 8 bases removed from V and 2 bases from J, the gap between germline ends came to 15 bases. The CDR3 extends over 14 amino acids. As DNA, the CDR3 is TGTGCCAGCGAACAGGGTTCCTTTAACACTGAAGCTTTCTTT. Translating gives CASEQGSFNTEAFF.

The rearrangement joins TRBV7-9 to TRBJ1-1; D remains ambiguous. Germline V lookup: CDR1 SEHNR, CDR2 FQNEAQ (reference sequence). This CDR3 has 13 residues. Trimming stripped 5 bases from V and 0 bases from J, with 7 bases between. CDR3 in amino acids: CASSVWMNTEAFF. The CDR3 DNA reads as TGTGCCAGCAGCGTTTGGATGAACACTGAAGCTTTCTTT. The full variable domain, in which reference TRBV7-9 and TRBJ1-1 provide the parts outside the CDR3, is DTGVSQNPRHKITKRGQNVTFRCDPISEHNRLYWYRQTLGQGPEFLTYFQNEAQLEKSRLLSDRFSAERPKGSFSTLEIQRTEQGDSAMYLCASSVWMNTEAFFGQGTRLTVV.

The chain carries TRBV19 and TRBJ2-7; 11 bases match TRBD2. CDR1 LNHDA and CDR2 SQIVND come from the germline V gene (reference sequence). The CDR3 contains 16 residues. Trimming at V came to 0 bases and at J to 6 bases, leaving 7 bases not matched to a gene. In DNA form, the CDR3 reads TGTGCCAGTAGTATAGAAGGACTAGCGGGTATTTTCGAGCAGTACTTC. It is translated as CASSIEGLAGIFEQYF.

The chain couples TRBV2 to TRBJ2-1, with TRBD2 matching over 7 bases. With V trimmed by 4 bases and J by 2 bases, 5 bases remained unmatched. Germline V gene lookup returns CDR1 SNHLY and CDR2 FYNNEI. The CDR3 spans 15 residues. The CDR3 nucleotides read TGTGCCAGCAGTGGTCATAGCGGGCCCTACAATGAGCAGTTCTTC. It specifies CASSGHSGPYNEQFF.

The chain uses TRBV2 and TRBJ2-7; 7 positions match TRBD2. The CDR3 spans 16 residues. V lost 2 bases, J lost 3 bases, and 10 bases stayed unmatched. Germline loops: CDR1 SNHLY, CDR2 FYNNEI. Written as DNA, the CDR3 is TGTGCCAGCAGTGAAATGGGGCGGGGGAATTTCTACGAGCAGTACTTC. It codes for CASSEMGRGNFYEQYF.

CDR3 DNA: TGTGCCAGCAGCGGCAGGGAAAACGAGCAGTACTTC. Protein: CASSGRENEQYF. This sequence joins TRBV7-8 and TRBJ2-7; D is perhaps TRBD1 (5 bases). This CDR3 contains 12 residues. The germline V gene has CDR1 SGHVS and CDR2 FQNEAQ. Between the trimmed V and J ends, which lost 5 bases and 5 bases, there was a span of 10 bases.

The chain uses TRBV7-6 and TRBJ2-7; no clear D gene. Looked up from germline, CDR1 is SGHVS and CDR2 is FNYEAQ. CDR3 length: 13 amino acids. V lost 5 bases, J lost 6 bases, and 14 bases lay in between. The CDR3 loop is CASSPSFMLEQYF. The DNA for the CDR3 is TGTGCCAGCAGCCCCAGTTTTATGCTCGAGCAGTACTTC.

This clone was seen a handful of times. V gene TRBV6-5 combines with J gene TRBJ1-1, with D possibly matching TRBD1 (5 bases). The CDR3 loop spans 13 amino acids. Germline V CDR1 and CDR2: MNHEY, SVGAGI. Trimming removed 2 bases from V and 6 bases from J, with 10 bases in between. The CDR3 sequence is CASSYPGRAEAFF. The CDR3 DNA sequence: TGTGCCAGCAGTTACCCGGGCAGGGCTGAAGCTTTCTTT.

This clone showed up just a few times. The chain carries TRBV28 and TRBJ1-2, with D perhaps TRBD1 (5 bases). The V gene's germline CDR1 is MDHEN and CDR2 SYDVKM. The CDR3 spans 16 residues. Trimming cost V 3 bases and J 4 bases, with 18 bases left between them. The CDR3 spells CASSFAGEGRFYGYTF. The CDR3 bases are TGTGCCAGCAGTTTCGCTGGCGAGGGGCGATTCTATGGCTACACCTTC.

This chain uses TRBV4-1 with TRBJ2-7; D gene uncertain. The V gene lost 0 bases and the J gene lost 3 bases, with 12 bases spanning the gap. The length of the CDR3 is 15 residues. Germline V CDR1 and CDR2: MGHRA, YSYEKL. The CDR3: CASSQDVTQIYEQYF. Here the CDR3 DNA reads TGCGCCAGCAGCCAAGATGTGACCCAGATCTACGAGCAGTACTTC.

This chain links TRBV9 with TRBJ2-1, with a tentative D call TRBD1 (5 bases). The CDR3 spans 12 residues. CDR1 is SGDLS, CDR2 YYNGEE, per germline. CDR3 loop: CASGGWGDEQFF. In DNA form, the CDR3 reads TGTGCTTCTGGCGGCTGGGGCGATGAGCAGTTCTTC.

V usage is TRBV28 and J usage is TRBJ2-2; 7 bases match TRBD2. This CDR3 has 14 residues. CDR1 is MDHEN and CDR2 is SYDVKM in the germline V gene. The V segment lost 8 bases and the J segment 5 bases; nucleotides outside the gene matches: 8. The CDR3 protein is CASLHEGGTGELFF. The DNA of the CDR3 is TGTGCCAGCCTCCATGAGGGAGGGACCGGGGAGCTGTTTTTT. Full variable domain (remainder filled in from reference TRBV28 and TRBJ2-2): DVKVTQSSRYLVKRTGEKVFLECVQDMDHENMFWYRQDPGLGLRLIYFSYDVKMKEKGDIPEGYSVSREKKERFSLILESASTNQTSMYLCASLHEGGTGELFFGEGSRLTVL.

This clone was found once. This chain uses TRBV6-5 with TRBJ1-2, with D tentatively TRBD1 (6 bases). Per germline, CDR1 MNHEY and CDR2 SVGAGI. V gave up 5 bases and J gave up 5 bases, with 18 bases separating them. The CDR3 consists of 15 residues. The CDR3 spells CASSARRGGAYGYTF. The CDR3 nucleotides read TGTGCCAGCAGTGCACGGAGAGGGGGGGCGTATGGCTACACCTTC.

The chain joins TRBV6-1 to TRBJ1-2; 7 bases match TRBD1. With 1 base clipped from V and 4 bases from J, the junction kept 6 bases outside the gene matches. Germline-derived CDR1 and CDR2 are MNHNS and SASEGT. This CDR3 is 15 amino acids long. The CDR3 sequence: CASSEDEGALYGYTF. Written as DNA, the CDR3 is TGTGCCAGCAGTGAAGACGAGGGGGCTCTCTATGGCTACACCTTC.

The chain has TRBV7-3 and TRBJ2-2, with D unclear. The CDR3 spans 14 residues. The germline V and J ends were trimmed by 4 bases and 2 bases, with 8 bases remaining between them. Germline CDR1 and CDR2: SGHTA and FQGTGA. The DNA for the CDR3 is TGTGCCAGCAGCTCGACACCTAACACCGGGGAGCTGTTTTTT. Its protein is CASSSTPNTGELFF.

For the CDR3, the DNA is TGTGCCAGTAGTTCTCTGAATATGGGACCGGCTAATCAGCCCCAGCATTTT. The encoded protein is CASSSLNMGPANQPQHF. V and J are TRBV19 and TRBJ1-5; maybe TRBD1 (5 bases). V lost 5 bases and J lost 4, with 21 bases in between. This CDR3 is 17 amino acids long. Germline CDR1 reads LNHDA; CDR2 reads SQIVND (reference sequence).

This chain links TRBV6-5 with TRBJ2-7; 8 bases line up with TRBD1. The CDR3 spans 15 residues. V trimming: 2 bases; J trimming: 3 bases; junction bases outside the gene matches: 6. Germline values: CDR1 MNHEY, CDR2 SVGAGI. The CDR3: CASSYRGDRSYEQYF. For the CDR3, the DNA is TGTGCCAGCAGTTACAGGGGGGACAGGAGCTACGAGCAGTACTTC.

The chain uses TRBV7-8 and TRBJ1-6; D possibly corresponds to TRBD1 (5 bases). Trimming shortened V by 5 bases and J by 10 bases, and 15 bases separated the two germline ends. Germline CDR1 is SGHVS and CDR2 is FQNEAQ. This CDR3 has 14 residues. This chain's CDR3 is CASSPAGGGSPLHF. The CDR3 DNA is TGTGCCAGCAGCCCGGCGGGGGGAGGCTCACCCCTCCACTTT.